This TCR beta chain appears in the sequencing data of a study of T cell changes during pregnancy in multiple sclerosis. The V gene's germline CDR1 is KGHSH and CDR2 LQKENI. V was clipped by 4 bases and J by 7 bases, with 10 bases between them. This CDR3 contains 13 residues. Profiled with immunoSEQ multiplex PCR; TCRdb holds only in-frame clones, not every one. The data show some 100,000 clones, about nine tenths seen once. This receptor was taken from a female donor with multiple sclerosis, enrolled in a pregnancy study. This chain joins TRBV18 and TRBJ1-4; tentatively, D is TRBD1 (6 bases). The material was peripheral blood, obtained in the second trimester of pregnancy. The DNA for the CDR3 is TGTGCCAGCTCACAGACAGGAGGTGAAAAACTGTTTTTT. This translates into CASSQTGGEKLFF.